This is a list of T cell receptor beta chains from one sample in a study of blood T cell repertoires in COVID-19. Produced via immunoSEQ multiplex PCR; TCRdb's table is partial and in-frame only. The sample lists about 190,000 clones; around nine tenths were seen once. Source material: peripheral blood. These receptors were taken from a man aged 35-49 years with active or convalescent COVID-19. Each CDR3 is given with its conserved first and last residue. D genes are given only for firm matches. Clone size is given for some rows only: seen once, a few or many times, or a class if the clone is expanded.

d_call: .; j_call: TRBJ1-4; clone_size: few; v_call: TRBV7-9; cdr3_aa: CASSLAYHEKLFF; cdr3_nt: TGTGCCAGCAGCTTAGCGTATCATGAAAAACTGTTTTTT
d_call: .; j_call: TRBJ1-1; clone_size: few; v_call: TRBV7-9; cdr3_aa: CASSQTDRTPEAFF; cdr3_nt: TGTGCCAGCAGCCAGACAGACAGGACCCCTGAAGCTTTCTTT
d_call: TRBD1; j_call: TRBJ1-5; clone_size: .; v_call: TRBV6-6; cdr3_aa: CASSYSGGGQPQHF; cdr3_nt: TGTGCCAGCAGTTACTCAGGGGGCGGACAGCCCCAGCATTTT
d_call: .; j_call: TRBJ2-2; clone_size: .; v_call: TRBV7-2; cdr3_aa: CASSFSRTGELFF; cdr3_nt: TGTGCCAGCAGCTTTTCCCGTACCGGGGAGCTGTTTTTT
d_call: .; j_call: TRBJ1-1; clone_size: .; v_call: TRBV18; cdr3_aa: CASSASTMNTEAFF; cdr3_nt: TGTGCCAGCTCAGCCAGCACTATGAACACTGAAGCTTTCTTT
d_call: .; j_call: TRBJ1-6; clone_size: few; v_call: TRBV7-2; cdr3_aa: CASSLSPGANSPLHF; cdr3_nt: TGTGCCAGCAGCTTATCGCCAGGGGCCAATTCACCCCTCCACTTT
d_call: .; j_call: TRBJ1-5; clone_size: few; v_call: TRBV6-2/TRBV6-3; cdr3_aa: CASSPGRSNQPQHF; cdr3_nt: TGTGCCAGCAGCCCAGGGAGGAGCAATCAGCCCCAGCATTTT
d_call: .; j_call: TRBJ1-2; clone_size: few; v_call: TRBV24-1; cdr3_aa: CATSDLGQSYGYTF; cdr3_nt: TGTGCCACCAGTGATTTGGGACAAAGTTATGGCTACACCTTC
d_call: TRBD1; j_call: TRBJ2-7; clone_size: .; v_call: TRBV5-1; cdr3_aa: CASSRQGNPPLHSYEQYF; cdr3_nt: TGCGCCAGCAGCCGACAGGGTAACCCACCTCTGCACTCCTACGAGCAGTACTTC
d_call: TRBD1; j_call: TRBJ2-2; clone_size: .; v_call: TRBV3-1/TRBV3-2; cdr3_aa: CASSSTGAGELFF; cdr3_nt: TGTGCCAGCAGCTCAACAGGGGCCGGGGAGCTGTTTTTT
d_call: TRBD1; j_call: TRBJ1-1; clone_size: .; v_call: TRBV19; cdr3_aa: CASTQSSTGAAFF; cdr3_nt: TGTGCCAGTACCCAGTCCTCCACAGGGGCCGCTTTCTTT
d_call: .; j_call: TRBJ1-4; clone_size: once; v_call: TRBV4-3; cdr3_aa: CASSQLQGRDEKLFF; cdr3_nt: TGCGCCAGCAGCCAGTTACAGGGACGGGATGAAAAACTGTTTTTT
d_call: .; j_call: TRBJ1-1; clone_size: .; v_call: TRBV15; cdr3_aa: CATSRGPGQTEAFF; cdr3_nt: TGTGCCACCAGCAGAGGCCCAGGACAGACTGAAGCTTTCTTT
d_call: TRBD2; j_call: TRBJ2-2; clone_size: .; v_call: TRBV28; cdr3_aa: CASSRMGGYRELFF; cdr3_nt: TGTGCCAGCAGTCGCATGGGAGGGTATCGGGAGCTGTTTTTT
d_call: TRBD2; j_call: TRBJ2-3; clone_size: .; v_call: TRBV4-2; cdr3_aa: CASSLYSTSGGVQYF; cdr3_nt: TGTGCCAGCAGCCTCTACTCGACTAGCGGGGGGGTACAGTATTTT
d_call: TRBD1; j_call: TRBJ1-2; clone_size: .; v_call: TRBV10-3; cdr3_aa: CAMGQGASGYTF; cdr3_nt: TGTGCCATGGGACAGGGGGCGAGCGGCTACACCTTC
d_call: .; j_call: TRBJ1-2; clone_size: once; v_call: TRBV7-9; cdr3_aa: CASSSRDTPNYGYTF; cdr3_nt: TGTGCCAGCAGCTCCCGGGACACCCCTAACTATGGCTACACCTTC
d_call: TRBD2; j_call: TRBJ2-2; clone_size: .; v_call: TRBV7-6; cdr3_aa: CASSLSSAGVPGELFF; cdr3_nt: TGTGCCAGCAGCTTATCCTCCGCGGGGGTCCCCGGGGAGCTGTTTTTT